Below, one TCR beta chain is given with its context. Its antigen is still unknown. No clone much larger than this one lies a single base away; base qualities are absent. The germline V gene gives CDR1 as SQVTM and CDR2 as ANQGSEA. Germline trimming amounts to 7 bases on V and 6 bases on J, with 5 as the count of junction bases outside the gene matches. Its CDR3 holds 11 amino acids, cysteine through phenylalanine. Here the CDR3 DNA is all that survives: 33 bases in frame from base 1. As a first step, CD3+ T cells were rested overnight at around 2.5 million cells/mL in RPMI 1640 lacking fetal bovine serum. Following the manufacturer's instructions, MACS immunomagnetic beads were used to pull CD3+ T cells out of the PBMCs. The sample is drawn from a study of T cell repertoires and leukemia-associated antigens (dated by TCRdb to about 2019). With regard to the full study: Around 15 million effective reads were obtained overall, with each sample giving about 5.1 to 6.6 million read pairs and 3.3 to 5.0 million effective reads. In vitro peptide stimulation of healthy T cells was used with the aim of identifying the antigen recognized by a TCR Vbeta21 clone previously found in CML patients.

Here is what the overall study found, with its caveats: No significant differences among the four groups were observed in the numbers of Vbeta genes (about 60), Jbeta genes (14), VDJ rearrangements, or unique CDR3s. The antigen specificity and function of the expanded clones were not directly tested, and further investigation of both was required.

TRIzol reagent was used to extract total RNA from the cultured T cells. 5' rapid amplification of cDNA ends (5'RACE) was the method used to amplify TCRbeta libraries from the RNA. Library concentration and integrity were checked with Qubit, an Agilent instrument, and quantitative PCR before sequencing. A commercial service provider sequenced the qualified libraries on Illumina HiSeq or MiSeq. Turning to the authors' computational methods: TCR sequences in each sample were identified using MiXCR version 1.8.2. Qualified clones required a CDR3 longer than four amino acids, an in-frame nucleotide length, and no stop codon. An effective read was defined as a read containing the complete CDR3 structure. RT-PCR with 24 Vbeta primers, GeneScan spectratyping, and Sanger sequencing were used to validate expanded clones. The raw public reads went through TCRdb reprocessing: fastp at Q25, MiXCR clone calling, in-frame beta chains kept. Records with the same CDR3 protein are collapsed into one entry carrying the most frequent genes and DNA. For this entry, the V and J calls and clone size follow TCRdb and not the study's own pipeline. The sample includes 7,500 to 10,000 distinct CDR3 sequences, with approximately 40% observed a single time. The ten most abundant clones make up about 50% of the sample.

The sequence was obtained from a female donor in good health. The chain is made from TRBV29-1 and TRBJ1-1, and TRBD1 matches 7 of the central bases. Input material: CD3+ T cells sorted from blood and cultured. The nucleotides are TGCAGCGCCCGACAGGGCTCTGAAGCTTTCTTT. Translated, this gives CSARQGSEAFF.